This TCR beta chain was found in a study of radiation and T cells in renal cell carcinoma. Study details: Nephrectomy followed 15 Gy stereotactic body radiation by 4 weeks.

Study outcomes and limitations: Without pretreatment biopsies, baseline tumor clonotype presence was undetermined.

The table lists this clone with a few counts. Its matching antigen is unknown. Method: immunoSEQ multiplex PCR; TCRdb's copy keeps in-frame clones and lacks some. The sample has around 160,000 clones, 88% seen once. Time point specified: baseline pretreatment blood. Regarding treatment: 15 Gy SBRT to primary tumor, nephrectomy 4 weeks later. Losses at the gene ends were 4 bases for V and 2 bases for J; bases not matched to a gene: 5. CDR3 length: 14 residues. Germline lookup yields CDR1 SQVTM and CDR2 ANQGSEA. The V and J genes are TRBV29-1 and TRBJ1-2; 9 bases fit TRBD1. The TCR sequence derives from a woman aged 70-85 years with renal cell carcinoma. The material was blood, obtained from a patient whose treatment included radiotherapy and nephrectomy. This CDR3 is CSVGQGETNYGYTF. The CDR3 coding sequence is TGCAGCGTTGGACAGGGGGAGACAAACTATGGCTACACCTTC.